Sequencing of this T cell receptor (beta chain) was carried out in a study of T-cell reconstitution after alpha-beta-depleted transplantation in children. The CDR3 is 15 residues long. V lost 6 bases to trimming and J lost 0 bases, with 13 bases between them. CDR1 and CDR2 (germline): ENHRY, SYGVKD. TCRbeta library preparation incorporated unique molecular identifiers. A single record per CDR3 protein comes from TCRdb applying MiXCR to the PCR reads. The data hold under 450,000 distinct CDR3 sequences, with approximately 12% observed a single time. This TCR came from a human donor who donated a stem cell graft to a child with Fanconi anemia. Source: PBMCs, taken from the stem cell graft. The rearrangement links TRBV10-3 to TRBJ2-3, with TRBD1 as a possible D gene (6 bases). The CDR3: CAIRDRLSSTDTQYF. CDR3 nucleotide sequence: TGTGCCATCAGAGACAGGTTATCGAGCACAGATACGCAGTATTTT.